Listed below are T cell receptor beta chains from one sample, sequenced in a study of blood T cell repertoires in COVID-19. Assay: immunoSEQ multiplex PCR; the TCRdb copy retains only in-frame clones and omits some. The sample holds more than 45,000 clones, more than 75% seen once. The source material was peripheral blood. Every receptor here comes from a man aged 55 to 70 with active or convalescent COVID-19. CDR3s leave out the opening cysteine and the closing phenylalanine or tryptophan. The order of the fields is J gene, V gene, CDR3 length, CDR3 protein.

J: TRBJ1-4
V: TRBV15
length: 11
CDR3: ATSGKQGEKLF

J: TRBJ2-6
V: TRBV7-3
length: 17
CDR3: ASSPAPPGGGEGANVLT

J: TRBJ1-4
V: TRBV11-1
length: 14
CDR3: ASSATMAQGDEKLF

J: TRBJ2-7
V: TRBV5-5
length: 12
CDR3: ASSLSRDSYEQY

J: TRBJ1-2
V: TRBV6-5
length: 11
CDR3: ASSYLDTYGYT

J: TRBJ1-2
V: TRBV6-5
length: 11
CDR3: ASTKQGVGGYT

J: TRBJ2-2
V: TRBV27
length: 13
CDR3: ASKLAGRNTGELF

J: TRBJ1-4
V: TRBV6-5
length: 12
CDR3: ASNGQTTNEKLF

J: TRBJ1-1
V: TRBV6-4
length: 11
CDR3: ASSDRGQSEAF

J: TRBJ1-2
V: TRBV30
length: 9
CDR3: AWDRATGYT

J: TRBJ1-6
V: TRBV28
length: 9
CDR3: ASGQNSPLH

J: TRBJ1-4
V: TRBV19
length: 11
CDR3: ASIAATNEKLF

J: TRBJ1-4
V: TRBV29-1
length: 12
CDR3: SVDLTSTRQGLF

J: TRBJ1-5
V: TRBV30
length: 11
CDR3: AWRGQGHQPQH

J: TRBJ1-1
V: TRBV27
length: 15
CDR3: ASSLRPGNRVNTEAF

J: TRBJ1-4
V: TRBV3-1/TRBV3-2
length: 12
CDR3: ASSQDRGEEKLF

J: TRBJ2-2
V: TRBV7-8
length: 13
CDR3: ASRPSWSNTGELF

J: TRBJ1-2
V: TRBV2
length: 11
CDR3: ASSGVGAYGYT

J: TRBJ1-2
V: TRBV2
length: 12
CDR3: ASSPEVNGYGYT

J: TRBJ2-2
V: TRBV28
length: 13
CDR3: ASSLVHGGSGELF